This passage covers 26 T cell receptor beta chains from one sample sequenced in a study of T-cell reconstitution after alpha-beta-depleted transplantation in children. Unique molecular identifiers tagged the TCRbeta library. From the PCR reads, TCRdb called clonotypes with MiXCR, one entry per CDR3 protein. The table lists about 120,000 distinct CDR3 sequences, about a tenth of them singletons. Specimen: PBMCs from the stem cell graft donor, collected from the stem cell graft. These receptor sequences come from a human donor who donated a stem cell graft to a child with acute lymphoblastic leukemia.

This clonotype has at least ten counts. V gene TRBV5-1 combines with J gene TRBJ2-1, with 11 bases matching TRBD2. V dropped 1 base and J dropped 6; count of bases not matched to a gene: 3. The CDR3 spans 15 residues. CDR1 and CDR2 from the germline V gene are SGHRS and YFSETQ. The CDR3 reads CASSLFSGGANEQFF. The DNA of the CDR3 is TGCGCCAGCAGCTTGTTTAGCGGGGGGGCCAATGAGCAGTTCTTC.

This clonotype was observed at least ten times. The V gene is TRBV6-1, the J gene TRBJ2-1; D ambiguous. The CDR3 runs to 13 residues. Germline V CDR1 and CDR2: MNHNS, SASEGT. V lost 4 bases and J 0 bases, leaving 4 bases between the germline ends. The CDR3 nucleotides are TGTGCCAGCAGTGGGGCCTCCTACAATGAGCAGTTCTTC. It is translated as CASSGASYNEQFF.

This clonotype was recorded at least ten times. The chain is built from TRBV18 and TRBJ2-7; D remains ambiguous. The CDR3 is made up of 14 amino acids. Germline CDR1 reads KGHSH; CDR2 reads LQKENI. The V and J ends lost 4 bases and 0 bases respectively, with 10 bases between them. CDR3 amino acids: CASSRPTASYEQYF. The CDR3 bases are TGTGCCAGCTCACGACCAACAGCCTCCTACGAGCAGTACTTC.

At least ten counts were recorded for this clonotype. The chain uses TRBV5-6 and TRBJ1-5; 10 positions match TRBD1. The CDR3 spans 18 residues. In germline, CDR1 is SGHDT, CDR2 YYEEEE. After removal of 3 bases from V and 1 base from J, the junction contained 10 bases not matched to a gene. The CDR3 region has the DNA TGTGCCAGCAGCTCAAGGACAGGGGGAGATGTCAGCAATCAGCCCCAGCATTTT. The encoded protein is CASSSRTGGDVSNQPQHF.

This clonotype was observed at least ten times. V gene TRBV27 combines with J gene TRBJ2-1, with D perhaps TRBD1 or TRBD2 (5 bases each). The CDR3 sequence is 15 residues long. V was trimmed by 2 bases and J by 2 bases, leaving 10 bases between them. Germline CDR1 MNHEY, CDR2 SMNVEV (reference sequence). CDR3 sequence: CASSLPVGAYNEQFF. The CDR3 nucleotides are TGTGCCAGCAGTTTACCAGTGGGGGCCTACAATGAGCAGTTCTTC.

In this sample, this clonotype turned up many times. V gene TRBV6-5 combines with J gene TRBJ2-2; D might be TRBD1 (6 bases). Between the trimmed V and J ends, which lost 8 bases and 3 bases, there was a span of 25 bases. The CDR3 is made up of 18 amino acids. Germline values: CDR1 MNHEY, CDR2 SVGAGI. This CDR3 reads CASSYHLARGKDTGELFF. The CDR3 coding sequence is TGTGCCAGCTCTTACCACTTAGCAAGGGGGAAGGACACCGGGGAGCTGTTTTTT.

This clonotype occurred many times. The rearrangement uses TRBV20-1 and TRBJ2-7; D might be TRBD1 (6 bases). The length of the CDR3 is 14 residues. Germline V gene data show CDR1 as DFQATT and CDR2 as SNEGSKA (reference sequence). With 2 bases removed from V and 3 bases from J, the gap between germline ends came to 14 bases. CDR3 sequence: CSARPPGQYYEQYF. The CDR3 DNA reads TGCAGTGCTAGACCTCCCGGACAGTACTACGAGCAGTACTTC.

This clonotype has a count of ten or more. The chain recombines TRBV12-3 or TRBV12-4 with TRBJ2-7, with 8 bases identical to TRBD2. V lost 8 bases to trimming and J lost 1 base; unmatched junction nucleotides: 7. The CDR3 totals 14 residues. As DNA, the CDR3 is TGTGCCAGCTCCAGACTAGCGCCTTCCTACGAGCAGTACTTC. It yields the protein CASSRLAPSYEQYF.

Many counts were recorded for this clonotype. V usage is TRBV18 and J usage is TRBJ2-1, with no clear D. Trimming stripped 8 bases from V and 1 base from J, with 12 bases between. This CDR3 comprises 14 residues. The germline gives CDR1 KGHSH, CDR2 LQKENI. The DNA for the CDR3 is TGTGCCAGCGCCGACACGATTTCCTACAATGAGCAGTTCTTC. The encoded protein is CASADTISYNEQFF.

Many counts were recorded for this clonotype. The CDR3 sequence is CASRRDMGNAYNEQFF. CDR3 sequence (DNA): TGTGCCAGCAGACGAGATATGGGAAACGCCTACAATGAGCAGTTCTTC. V usage is TRBV28 and J usage is TRBJ2-1; D is ambiguous. Germline V gene data show CDR1 as MDHEN and CDR2 as SYDVKM. This CDR3 is 16 amino acids long. Trimming removed 6 bases at V and 2 bases at J, with 17 bases between.

This clonotype was detected ten times or more. In nucleotides, the CDR3 is TGTGCCAGCAGCTCTTACATCCAAGAGACCCAGTACTTC. Amino acids: CASSSYIQETQYF. This chain links TRBV7-2 with TRBJ2-5; D gene uncertain. The length of the CDR3 is 13 residues. V dropped 4 bases and J dropped 1 base, with 7 bases sitting between them. From germline, CDR1 is SGHTA and CDR2 FQGNSA.

This clonotype was counted at least ten times. The chain links TRBV20-1 to TRBJ1-4; 7 positions match TRBD1. There are 13 residues in the CDR3. CDR1 is DFQATT and CDR2 is SNEGSKA in the germline V gene (reference sequence). J lost 8 bases, V lost 1 base, and 4 bases had no gene match. CDR3 in DNA: TGCAGTGCTAGAGGGGACAGCGAAGAAAAACTGTTTTTT. It encodes CSARGDSEEKLFF.

At least ten counts were recorded for this clonotype. V usage is TRBV5-1 and J usage is TRBJ2-2, with D hard to call. V was cut by 0 bases and J by 4 bases, with 10 bases left in between. This CDR3 region has 15 residues. The germline V gene encodes CDR1 SGHRS and CDR2 YFSETQ. The CDR3 sequence is CASSLAALGTGELFF. The DNA for the CDR3 is TGCGCCAGCAGCTTGGCCGCCCTGGGCACCGGGGAGCTGTTTTTT.

This clonotype was recorded at least ten times. The gene calls are TRBV11-2 and TRBJ2-7, with D perhaps assigned TRBD1 or TRBD2 (5 bases each). The V end was cut by 4 bases, the J end by 5 bases, with 21 bases between. This CDR3 is built from 16 residues. The germline CDR1 and CDR2 sequences are SGHAT and FQNNGV. The CDR3 sequence: CASSSRGPVGLDEQYF. The CDR3 bases are TGTGCCAGCAGCTCCCGGGGCCCCGTCGGCCTCGACGAGCAGTACTTC. Supplemented by reference TRBV11-2 and TRBJ2-7, the full variable domain reads EAGVAQSPRYKIIEKRQSVAFWCNPISGHATLYWYQQILGQGPKLLIQFQNNGVVDDSQLPKDRFSAERLKGVDSTLKIQPAKLEDSAVYLCASSSRGPVGLDEQYFGPGTRLTVT.

The table lists this clonotype with many counts. The chain employs TRBV7-9 and TRBJ1-4, with unresolved D. The V and J ends lost 5 bases and 8 bases respectively, with 18 bases between them. CDR3 length: 15 amino acids. The germline V gene encodes CDR1 SEHNR and CDR2 FQNEAQ (reference sequence). This chain's CDR3 is CASSRLEGPVEKLFF. Written as DNA, the CDR3 is TGTGCCAGCAGCCGTTTGGAGGGTCCTGTGGAAAAACTGTTTTTT.

This clonotype was seen many times. The chain employs TRBV7-9 and TRBJ2-7; no firm D call. Deletions cut 1 base from V and 0 bases from J, with 7 bases between. This CDR3 has 14 residues. The germline V gene encodes CDR1 SEHNR and CDR2 FQNEAQ (reference sequence). The CDR3 region is CASSLVGSSYEQYF. CDR3 in DNA: TGTGCCAGCAGCTTAGTAGGTAGCTCCTACGAGCAGTACTTC.

There are many counts of this clonotype. This sequence joins TRBV12-3 or TRBV12-4 and TRBJ2-3; 9 bases are a match to TRBD1. The CDR3 contains 13 residues. The ends lost 5 bases at V and 6 bases at J; junction bases unmatched: 3. The CDR3 region is CASSPGTGDTQYF. DNA of the CDR3: TGTGCCAGCAGTCCGGGGACAGGGGATACGCAGTATTTT.

In its sample, this clonotype was seen many times. The chain is built from TRBV6-2 or TRBV6-3 and TRBJ1-5; tentative D call: TRBD1 (5 bases). The germline V gene encodes CDR1 MNHEY and CDR2 SVGEGT. Trimming stripped 8 bases from V and 6 bases from J, with 14 bases between. The CDR3 covers 13 residues. CDR3 bases: TGTGCCAGCGCCCCTGGGACTGGTCAGCCCCAGCATTTT. Its translation: CASAPGTGQPQHF.

There are many counts of this clonotype. This chain joins TRBV20-1 and TRBJ2-3; 7 bases line up with TRBD1. CDR1 and CDR2 from the germline V gene are DFQATT and SNEGSKA (reference sequence). Unmatched junction bases numbered 10, after V lost 6 bases and J lost 4 bases. This CDR3 has 14 residues. The CDR3, as DNA: TGCAGTGCCACAAAGGGGGCCAACTCAGATACGCAGTATTTT. This encodes CSATKGANSDTQYF.

This clonotype was recorded many times. V usage is TRBV12-3 or TRBV12-4 and J usage is TRBJ2-2; a weak D match, TRBD1 (5 bases). Trimming left V 6 bases short and J 5 bases short, with 7 bases between. This CDR3 is built from 12 residues. The CDR3 sequence is CASSKGTGELFF. In DNA form, the CDR3 reads TGTGCCAGCAGCAAGGGGACCGGGGAGCTGTTTTTT.

This clonotype was seen a handful of times. The V and J genes are TRBV7-2 and TRBJ1-2; perhaps TRBD1 as D (6 bases). V was clipped by 0 bases and J by 7 bases, with 9 bases between them. The CDR3 has 13 amino acids. Germline loops: CDR1 SGHTA, CDR2 FQGNSA. The CDR3 here is CASSLAGAPGYTF. CDR3 DNA: TGTGCCAGCAGCTTAGCGGGGGCTCCTGGCTACACCTTC. Together with reference TRBV7-2 and TRBJ1-2, the CDR3 gives the full variable domain: GAGVSQSPSNKVTEKGKDVELRCDPISGHTALYWYRQSLGQGLEFLIYFQGNSAPDKSGLPSDRFSAERTGGSVSTLTIQRTQQEDSAVYLCASSLAGAPGYTFGSGTRLTVV.

This clonotype was observed many times. The rearrangement links TRBV5-1 to TRBJ2-7, with D tentatively TRBD1 (5 bases). The CDR3 extends over 13 amino acids. Germline V gene data show CDR1 as SGHRS and CDR2 as YFSETQ. V was cut by 4 bases and J by 2 bases, with 10 bases left in between. The CDR3 region is CASSVDTTYEQYF. Here the CDR3 DNA reads TGCGCCAGCAGCGTGGACACCACCTACGAGCAGTACTTC.

The J gene is TRBJ2-3, the V gene TRBV20-1, with D unclear. Germline lookup yields CDR1 DFQATT and CDR2 SNEGSKA (reference sequence). The CDR3 consists of 15 residues. Trimming pared 3 bases from V and 1 base from J, leaving 14 bases between. CDR3 sequence (DNA): TGCAGTGCTAGGTCCCTCAGTGGGGGCACAGATACGCAGTATTTT. This sequence encodes CSARSLSGGTDTQYF.

This clonotype was found many times. The V and J genes are TRBV7-2 and TRBJ1-4; perhaps TRBD1 as D (6 bases). In germline, CDR1 is SGHTA, CDR2 FQGNSA. The CDR3 runs to 17 residues. V dropped 0 bases and J dropped 8 bases, with 19 bases sitting between them. CDR3 loop: CASSLARRVGGAEKLFF. In DNA form, the CDR3 reads TGTGCCAGCAGCTTAGCGCGCCGGGTAGGGGGTGCAGAAAAACTGTTTTTT.

This clonotype has ten or more counts. The chain has TRBV5-4 and TRBJ2-1; D gene uncertain. The CDR3 has 14 amino acids. Trimming pared 4 bases from V and 4 bases from J, leaving 12 bases between. Germline lookup yields CDR1 SGHNT and CDR2 YYREEE (reference sequence). Here the CDR3 DNA reads TGTGCCAGCAGCCTGGCAGGCCCGTACAATGAGCAGTTCTTC. This sequence encodes CASSLAGPYNEQFF.

As to this clonotype: One base away lies a much larger clone, so this may be a sequencing read error. This rearrangement joins TRBV10-3 to TRBJ2-7; a weak D match, TRBD1 (5 bases). The germline CDR1 and CDR2 sequences are ENHRY and SYGVKD. CDR3 size: 15 residues. The CDR3 region has the DNA TGTGCCATCCGTGAGTCAGGGCAGGGAAGCTACGAGCAGTACTTC. Its translation is CAIRESGQGSYEQYF.